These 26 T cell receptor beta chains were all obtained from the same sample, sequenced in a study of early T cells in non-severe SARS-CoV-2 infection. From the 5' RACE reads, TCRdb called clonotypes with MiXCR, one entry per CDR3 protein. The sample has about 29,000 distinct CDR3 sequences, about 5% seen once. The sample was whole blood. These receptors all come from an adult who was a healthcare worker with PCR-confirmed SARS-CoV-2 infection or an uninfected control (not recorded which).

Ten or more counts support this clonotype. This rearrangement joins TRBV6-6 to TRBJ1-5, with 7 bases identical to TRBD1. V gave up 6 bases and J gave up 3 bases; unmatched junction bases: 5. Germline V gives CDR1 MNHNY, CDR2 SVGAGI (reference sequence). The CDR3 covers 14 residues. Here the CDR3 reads CASRETGINQPQHF. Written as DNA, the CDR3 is TGTGCCAGCAGAGAGACAGGGATCAATCAGCCCCAGCATTTT.

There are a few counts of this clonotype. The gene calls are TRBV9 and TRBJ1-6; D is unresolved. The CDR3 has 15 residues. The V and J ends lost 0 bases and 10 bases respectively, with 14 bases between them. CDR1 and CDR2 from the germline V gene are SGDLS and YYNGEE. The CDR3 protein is CASSVGKAGMSPLHF. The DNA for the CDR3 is TGTGCCAGCAGCGTAGGGAAGGCCGGGATGTCACCCCTCCACTTT. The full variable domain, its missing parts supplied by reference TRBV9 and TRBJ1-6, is DSGVTQTPKHLITATGQRVTLRCSPRSGDLSVYWYQQSLDQGLQFLIQYYNGEERAKGNILERFSAQQFPDLHSELNLSSLELGDSALYFCASSVGKAGMSPLHFGNGTRLTVT.

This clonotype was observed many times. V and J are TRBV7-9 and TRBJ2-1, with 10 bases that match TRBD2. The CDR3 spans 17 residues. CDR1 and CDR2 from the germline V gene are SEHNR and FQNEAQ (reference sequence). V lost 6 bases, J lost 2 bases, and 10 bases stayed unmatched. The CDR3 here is CASSPLSGGATYNEQFF. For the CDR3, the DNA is TGTGCCAGCAGTCCCCTGAGCGGGGGGGCCACCTACAATGAGCAGTTCTTC.

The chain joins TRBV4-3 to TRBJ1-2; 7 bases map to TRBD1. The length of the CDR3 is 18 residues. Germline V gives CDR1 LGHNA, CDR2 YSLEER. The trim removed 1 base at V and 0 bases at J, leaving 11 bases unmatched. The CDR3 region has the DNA TGCGCCAGCAGCCAAGTTGGGAGGGGGACAGCGTCTAACTATGGCTACACCTTC. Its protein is CASSQVGRGTASNYGYTF.

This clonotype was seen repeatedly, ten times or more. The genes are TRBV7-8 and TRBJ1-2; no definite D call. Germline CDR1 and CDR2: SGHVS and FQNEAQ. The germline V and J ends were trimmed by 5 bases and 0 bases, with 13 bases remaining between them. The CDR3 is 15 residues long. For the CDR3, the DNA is TGTGCCAGCAGCCGAATAGCGGGAACTAACTATGGCTACACCTTC. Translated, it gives CASSRIAGTNYGYTF.

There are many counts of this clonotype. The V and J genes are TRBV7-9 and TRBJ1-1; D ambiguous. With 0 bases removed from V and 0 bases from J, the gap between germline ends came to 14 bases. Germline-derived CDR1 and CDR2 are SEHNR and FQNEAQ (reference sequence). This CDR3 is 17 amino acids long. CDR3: CASSLARAPPMNTEAFF. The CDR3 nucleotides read TGTGCCAGCAGCTTAGCCAGAGCACCCCCCATGAACACTGAAGCTTTCTTT.

The CDR3 region has the DNA TGCAGTGCTTACCGGGACAGGGTAACTGAAGCTTTCTTT. Translating it yields CSAYRDRVTEAFF. The chain has TRBV20-1 and TRBJ1-1; 9 bases agree with TRBD1. There are 13 residues in the CDR3. The germline gives CDR1 DFQATT, CDR2 SNEGSKA (reference sequence). V dropped 5 bases and J dropped 5; count of bases not matched to a gene: 6.

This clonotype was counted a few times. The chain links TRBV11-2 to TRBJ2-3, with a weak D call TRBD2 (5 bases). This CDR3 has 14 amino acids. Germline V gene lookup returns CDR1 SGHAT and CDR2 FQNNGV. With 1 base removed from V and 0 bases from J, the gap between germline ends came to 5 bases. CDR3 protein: CASSLGTSTDTQYF. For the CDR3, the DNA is TGTGCCAGCAGCTTAGGGACTAGCACAGATACGCAGTATTTT.

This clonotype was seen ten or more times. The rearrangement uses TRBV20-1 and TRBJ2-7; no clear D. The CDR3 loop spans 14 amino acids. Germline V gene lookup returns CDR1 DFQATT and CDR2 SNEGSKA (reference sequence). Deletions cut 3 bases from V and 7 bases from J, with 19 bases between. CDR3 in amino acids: CSARAPVGFVEQYF. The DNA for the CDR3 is TGCAGTGCTAGGGCCCCAGTGGGGTTCGTTGAGCAGTACTTC.

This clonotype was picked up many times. In DNA form, the CDR3 reads TGTGCCAGCAGCTTAGGCCTAGCGGGAGCATACAATGAGCAGTTCTTC. Translation gives CASSLGLAGAYNEQFF. V is TRBV7-2 and J is TRBJ2-1; 10 bases map to TRBD2. V was clipped by 1 base and J by 4 bases; unmatched bases: 4. The CDR3 extends over 16 amino acids. CDR1 SGHTA and CDR2 FQGNSA come from the germline V gene.

CDR3 in amino acids: CASSLGQHYNEQFF. CDR3 sequence (DNA): TGTGCCAGCAGCTTAGGTCAGCATTACAATGAGCAGTTCTTC. This chain uses TRBV7-2 with TRBJ2-1; D is unclear. The CDR3 totals 14 residues. Between the trimmed V and J ends, which lost 1 base and 4 bases, there was a span of 8 bases. Per germline, CDR1 SGHTA and CDR2 FQGNSA.

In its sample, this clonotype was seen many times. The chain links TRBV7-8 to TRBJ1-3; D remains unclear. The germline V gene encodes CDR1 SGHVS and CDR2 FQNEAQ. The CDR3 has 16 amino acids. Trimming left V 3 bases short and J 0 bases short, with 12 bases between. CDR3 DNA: TGTGCCAGCAGCTTCGTGGAGGGATACTCTGGAAACACCATATATTTT. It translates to CASSFVEGYSGNTIYF.

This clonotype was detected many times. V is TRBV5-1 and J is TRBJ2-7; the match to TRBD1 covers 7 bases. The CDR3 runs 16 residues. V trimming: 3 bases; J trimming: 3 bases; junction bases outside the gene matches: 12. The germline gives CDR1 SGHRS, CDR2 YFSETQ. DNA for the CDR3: TGCGCCAGCAGCTCCGCCGCGACGGGACAGCACTACGAGCAGTACTTC. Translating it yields CASSSAATGQHYEQYF.

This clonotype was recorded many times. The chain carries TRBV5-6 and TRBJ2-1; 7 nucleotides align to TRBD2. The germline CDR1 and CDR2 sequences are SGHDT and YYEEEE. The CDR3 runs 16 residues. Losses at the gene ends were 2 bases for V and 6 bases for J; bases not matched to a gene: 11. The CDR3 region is CASSLLIPGGFNEQFF. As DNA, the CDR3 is TGTGCCAGCAGCTTATTAATACCGGGAGGATTCAATGAGCAGTTCTTC.

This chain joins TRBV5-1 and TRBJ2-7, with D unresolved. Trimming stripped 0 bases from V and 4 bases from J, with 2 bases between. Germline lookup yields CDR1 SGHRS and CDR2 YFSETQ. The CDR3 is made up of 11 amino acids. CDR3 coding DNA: TGCGCCAGCAGCTTGGGGTACGAGCAGTACTTC. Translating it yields CASSLGYEQYF.

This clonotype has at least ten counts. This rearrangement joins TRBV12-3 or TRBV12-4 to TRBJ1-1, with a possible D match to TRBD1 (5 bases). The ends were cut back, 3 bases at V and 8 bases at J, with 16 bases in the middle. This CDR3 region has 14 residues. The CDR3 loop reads CASSFYLEGTEAFF. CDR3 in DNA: TGTGCCAGCAGTTTCTACCTTGAAGGGACCGAAGCTTTCTTT.

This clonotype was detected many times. The CDR3 bases are TGCGCCAGCAGCTTGGATGGCAGAAACTCTGGAAACACCATATATTTT. This gives the protein CASSLDGRNSGNTIYF. The chain couples TRBV5-1 to TRBJ1-3; D unresolved. There are 16 residues in the CDR3. Germline V CDR1 and CDR2: SGHRS, YFSETQ. V was trimmed by 0 bases and J by 0 bases, leaving 10 bases between them.

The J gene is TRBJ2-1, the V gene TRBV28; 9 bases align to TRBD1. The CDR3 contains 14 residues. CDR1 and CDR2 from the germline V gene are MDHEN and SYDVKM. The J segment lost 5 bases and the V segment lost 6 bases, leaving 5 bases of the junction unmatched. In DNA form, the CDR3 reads TGTGCCAGCAGGGGGACAGGGAGAAACAATGAGCAGTTCTTC. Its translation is CASRGTGRNNEQFF.

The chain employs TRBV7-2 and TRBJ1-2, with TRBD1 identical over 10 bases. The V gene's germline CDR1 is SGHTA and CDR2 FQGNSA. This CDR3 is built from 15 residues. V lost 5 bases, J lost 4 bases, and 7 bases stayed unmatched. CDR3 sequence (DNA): TGTGCCAGCAGCACACAGACAGGGGGCTTCTATGGCTACACCTTC. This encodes CASSTQTGGFYGYTF. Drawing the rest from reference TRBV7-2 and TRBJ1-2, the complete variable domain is GAGVSQSPSNKVTEKGKDVELRCDPISGHTALYWYRQSLGQGLEFLIYFQGNSAPDKSGLPSDRFSAERTGGSVSTLTIQRTQQEDSAVYLCASSTQTGGFYGYTFGSGTRLTVV.

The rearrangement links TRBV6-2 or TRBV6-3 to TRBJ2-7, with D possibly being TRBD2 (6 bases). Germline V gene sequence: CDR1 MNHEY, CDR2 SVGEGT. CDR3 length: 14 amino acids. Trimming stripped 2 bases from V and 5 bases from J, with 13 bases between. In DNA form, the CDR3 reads TGTGCCAGCAGTTACAAGGCTAGCGCGGACGAGCAGTACTTC. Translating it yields CASSYKASADEQYF.

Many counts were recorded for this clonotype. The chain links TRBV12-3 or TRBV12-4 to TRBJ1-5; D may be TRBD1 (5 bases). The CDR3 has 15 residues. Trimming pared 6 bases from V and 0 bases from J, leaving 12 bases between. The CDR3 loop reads CASSRQPHSNQPQHF. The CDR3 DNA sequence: TGTGCCAGCAGCAGACAGCCACATAGCAATCAGCCCCAGCATTTT.

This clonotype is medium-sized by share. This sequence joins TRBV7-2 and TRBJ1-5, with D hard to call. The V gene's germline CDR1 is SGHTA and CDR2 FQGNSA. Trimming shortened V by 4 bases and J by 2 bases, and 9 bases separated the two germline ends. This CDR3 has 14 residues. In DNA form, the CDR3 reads TGTGCCAGCAGCTCCGACTTAGGCAATCAGCCCCAGCATTTT. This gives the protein CASSSDLGNQPQHF.

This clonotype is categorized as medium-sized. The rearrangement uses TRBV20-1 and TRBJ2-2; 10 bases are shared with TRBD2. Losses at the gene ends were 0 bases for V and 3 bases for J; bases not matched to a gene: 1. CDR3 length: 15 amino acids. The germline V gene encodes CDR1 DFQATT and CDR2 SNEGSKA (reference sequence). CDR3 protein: CSARDLAGDTGELFF. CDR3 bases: TGCAGTGCTAGAGATCTAGCGGGGGACACCGGGGAGCTGTTTTTT.

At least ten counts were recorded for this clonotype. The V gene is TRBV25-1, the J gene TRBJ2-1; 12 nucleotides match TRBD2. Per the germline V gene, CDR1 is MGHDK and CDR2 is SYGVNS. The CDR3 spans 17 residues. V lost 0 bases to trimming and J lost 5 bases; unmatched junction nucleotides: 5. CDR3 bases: TGTGCCAGCAGTGAATATGGGACTAGCGGGCCTCACAATGAGCAGTTCTTC. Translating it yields CASSEYGTSGPHNEQFF.

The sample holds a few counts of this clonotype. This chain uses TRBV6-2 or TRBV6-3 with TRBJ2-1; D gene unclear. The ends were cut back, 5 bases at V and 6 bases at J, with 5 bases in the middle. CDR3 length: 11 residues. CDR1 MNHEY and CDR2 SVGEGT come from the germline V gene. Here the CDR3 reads CASSMPNEQFF. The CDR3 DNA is TGTGCCAGCAGTATGCCCAATGAGCAGTTCTTC.

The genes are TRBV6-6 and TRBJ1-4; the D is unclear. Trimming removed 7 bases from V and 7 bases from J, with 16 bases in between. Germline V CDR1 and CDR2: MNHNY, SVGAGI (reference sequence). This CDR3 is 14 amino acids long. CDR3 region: CASKSTTETEKLFF. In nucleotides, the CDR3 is TGTGCCAGCAAATCCACCACAGAGACTGAAAAACTGTTTTTT.